These T cell receptor beta chains were read from a single sample in a study of early T cells in non-severe SARS-CoV-2 infection. MiXCR, run by TCRdb on the 5' RACE reads, gives a single entry per CDR3 protein. The data show around 55,000 distinct CDR3 sequences, around 12% seen once. The sequenced material came from whole blood. Receptors originate from an adult who was a healthcare worker with PCR-confirmed SARS-CoV-2 infection or an uninfected control (not recorded which). Each CDR3 is given with its conserved first and last residue. The order of the fields is clone size, CDR3 length, J gene, V gene, D gene, CDR3 DNA, CDR3 protein. A D gene is named only where the DNA matches it firmly. A row's size may be missing; if present it is once, few, many or a size class.

size: many
length: 11
J: TRBJ2-3
V: TRBV10-2
D: NA
DNA: TGCGCCAGCGGTGACCAAGATACGCAGTATTTT
CDR3: CASGDQDTQYF

size: NA
length: 15
J: TRBJ2-1
V: TRBV9
D: NA
DNA: TGTGCCAGCAGCGTGTTACAGACGTCTGACAATGAGCAGTTCTTC
CDR3: CASSVLQTSDNEQFF

size: few
length: 11
J: TRBJ2-4
V: TRBV20-1
D: NA
DNA: TGCAGTGCTGGCCCCAGGGGCATTCAGTACTTC
CDR3: CSAGPRGIQYF

size: many
length: 13
J: TRBJ2-7
V: TRBV28
D: NA
DNA: TGTGCCAGCAGTTATACAGGGTCCTACGAGCAGTACTTC
CDR3: CASSYTGSYEQYF

size: NA
length: 14
J: TRBJ2-3
V: TRBV20-1
D: TRBD2
DNA: TGCAGTGCCAAGGGGACTAGCGGCACAGATACGCAGTATTTT
CDR3: CSAKGTSGTDTQYF

size: NA
length: 15
J: TRBJ1-2
V: TRBV28
D: NA
DNA: TGTGCCAGCAGTTTAAACGAAATCGAGAACTATGGCTACACCTTC
CDR3: CASSLNEIENYGYTF

size: many
length: 14
J: TRBJ2-1
V: TRBV7-6
D: NA
DNA: TGTGCCAGCACCCTACTCCCCAGGGAGAATGAGCAGTTCTTC
CDR3: CASTLLPRENEQFF

size: NA
length: 13
J: TRBJ1-5
V: TRBV20-1
D: NA
DNA: TGCAGTGCTGCGGGATCTAGCAATCAGCCCCAGCATTTT
CDR3: CSAAGSSNQPQHF

size: NA
length: 17
J: TRBJ2-2
V: TRBV14
D: TRBD2
DNA: TGTGCCAGCAGCCAAGACCCGGGACTAGCCGACACCGGGGAGCTGTTTTTT
CDR3: CASSQDPGLADTGELFF

size: once
length: 16
J: TRBJ1-6
V: TRBV12-3/TRBV12-4
D: TRBD1
DNA: TGTGCCAGCAGTTCGTTCGACAGGGGGCGAGATTCACCCCTCCACTTT
CDR3: CASSSFDRGRDSPLHF

size: NA
length: 13
J: TRBJ2-7
V: TRBV7-2
D: NA
DNA: TGTGCCAGCAGCCTTGGGACGGCCTACGAGCAGTACTTC
CDR3: CASSLGTAYEQYF

size: NA
length: 11
J: TRBJ2-7
V: TRBV29-1
D: NA
DNA: TGCAGCGTTGAAGATCCCGGGGGGCAGTACTTC
CDR3: CSVEDPGGQYF

size: many
length: 16
J: TRBJ2-1
V: TRBV20-1
D: TRBD2
DNA: TGCAGTGCTAGAGATAATCTAGCGGGAGATCAGGCTGAGCAGTTCTTC
CDR3: CSARDNLAGDQAEQFF

size: NA
length: 16
J: TRBJ2-7
V: TRBV5-6
D: NA
DNA: TGTGCCAGCCGGGGTCAGCGCGAGCCCCACCCCTACGAGCAGTACTTC
CDR3: CASRGQREPHPYEQYF

size: many
length: 14
J: TRBJ2-1
V: TRBV19
D: TRBD2
DNA: TGTGCCAGCGGGGGACTAGCGGGATTCGGTGAGCAGTTCTTC
CDR3: CASGGLAGFGEQFF

size: few
length: 12
J: TRBJ1-2
V: TRBV18
D: NA
DNA: TGTGCCAGCTCACCTTCAGGAGATGGCTACACCTTC
CDR3: CASSPSGDGYTF

size: many
length: 14
J: TRBJ1-5
V: TRBV7-2
D: NA
DNA: TGTGCCAGCAGCTTAGATGGGGCATATCAGCCCCAGCATTTT
CDR3: CASSLDGAYQPQHF

size: NA
length: 14
J: TRBJ1-2
V: TRBV29-1
D: NA
DNA: TGCACCACCTTTGAGTGGGGGAGTAACTATGGCTACACCTTC
CDR3: CTTFEWGSNYGYTF

size: NA
length: 15
J: TRBJ2-7
V: TRBV28
D: NA
DNA: TGTGCCAGCAGTTTTCTTGACGGTAGCAGGTACGAGCAGTACTTC
CDR3: CASSFLDGSRYEQYF

size: many
length: 15
J: TRBJ1-2
V: TRBV9
D: NA
DNA: TGTGCCAGCAGCGTAGACGGGAAGTCGGTCCGGGGCTACACCTTC
CDR3: CASSVDGKSVRGYTF

size: many
length: 13
J: TRBJ2-5
V: TRBV29-1
D: NA
DNA: TGCAGCGTCAACCCGGGGGCGGGGGAGACCCAGTACTTC
CDR3: CSVNPGAGETQYF

size: few
length: 14
J: TRBJ2-7
V: TRBV29-1
D: TRBD1
DNA: TGCAGCGTAGATACAGGGGAAGGAGATTACGAGCAGTACTTC
CDR3: CSVDTGEGDYEQYF

size: medium-sized
length: 13
J: TRBJ1-1
V: TRBV11-2
D: NA
DNA: TGTGCCAGCAGCTTAGACAGGGTTGGGGGTTTTTTCTTT
CDR3: CASSLDRVGGFFF

size: NA
length: 12
J: TRBJ1-5
V: TRBV28
D: NA
DNA: TGTGCCACCCGAGCGGGGAATCAGCCCCAGCATTTT
CDR3: CATRAGNQPQHF

size: NA
length: 17
J: TRBJ2-3
V: TRBV28
D: NA
DNA: TGTGCCAGCAGTCCACCCATAACGGCCACTAGCACAGATACGCAGTATTTT
CDR3: CASSPPITATSTDTQYF

size: NA
length: 12
J: TRBJ2-1
V: TRBV12-3/TRBV12-4
D: TRBD2
DNA: TGTGCCAGCAGTTTCGGGACTAGCGAGCAGTTCTTC
CDR3: CASSFGTSEQFF

size: many
length: 16
J: TRBJ1-6
V: TRBV10-3
D: NA
DNA: TGTGCCATCAGTGAAAAGGCCTCTCTCTATAATTCACCCCTCCACTTT
CDR3: CAISEKASLYNSPLHF

size: many
length: 8
J: TRBJ1-5
V: TRBV27
D: NA
DNA: TGTGCCAGCAGTTTTGGACATTTT
CDR3: CASSFGHF

size: NA
length: 14
J: TRBJ2-3
V: TRBV10-3
D: NA
DNA: TGTGCCATCTCCGACAGTTCTAGCACAGATACGCAGTATTTT
CDR3: CAISDSSSTDTQYF

size: NA
length: 15
J: TRBJ2-1
V: TRBV7-8
D: NA
DNA: TGTGCCAGCAGCGTACAGGGTACGGAAGGGGATGAGCAGTTCTTC
CDR3: CASSVQGTEGDEQFF

size: medium-sized
length: 12
J: TRBJ2-2
V: TRBV10-2
D: NA
DNA: TGCGCCAGCGAAGCGGCGGCCGGGGAGCTGTTTTTT
CDR3: CASEAAAGELFF

size: many
length: 14
J: TRBJ1-4
V: TRBV20-1
D: TRBD1
DNA: TGCAGTGCTTGGACAGGGGCCGGGAAGGAAAAACTGTTTTTT
CDR3: CSAWTGAGKEKLFF

size: many
length: 14
J: TRBJ2-7
V: TRBV27
D: TRBD1
DNA: TGTGCCAGCAGTCAGACAGGGGGAGGCTACGAGCAGTACTTC
CDR3: CASSQTGGGYEQYF

size: many
length: 19
J: TRBJ2-2
V: TRBV3-1
D: TRBD1
DNA: TGTGCCAGCAGCCAACCGACAGGGTTTAGTCTCAGGAACACCGGGGAGCTGTTTTTT
CDR3: CASSQPTGFSLRNTGELFF

size: NA
length: 16
J: TRBJ2-1
V: TRBV7-3
D: TRBD1
DNA: TGTGCCAGCAGCTCCCAGACAGGGCGCACCTACAATGAGCAGTTCTTC
CDR3: CASSSQTGRTYNEQFF

size: many
length: 12
J: TRBJ2-2
V: TRBV20-1
D: NA
DNA: TGCAGTGCTCGGGACTTCGCCGGGGAGCTGTTTTTT
CDR3: CSARDFAGELFF

size: few
length: 16
J: TRBJ2-3
V: TRBV15
D: NA
DNA: TGTGCCACCAGCAGAGATCGAGCGGCTAGCACAGATACGCAGTATTTT
CDR3: CATSRDRAASTDTQYF

size: few
length: 16
J: TRBJ2-2
V: TRBV28
D: TRBD2
DNA: TGTGCCAGCAGTTTTCAGCGGGAGGGTAACACCGGGGAGCTGTTTTTT
CDR3: CASSFQREGNTGELFF

size: many
length: 17
J: TRBJ2-2
V: TRBV27
D: TRBD1
DNA: TGTGCCAGCAGCCTCGCTCCGGGACAGGGGGAAGGTGGGGAGCTGTTTTTT
CDR3: CASSLAPGQGEGGELFF

size: few
length: 15
J: TRBJ2-5
V: TRBV11-2
D: NA
DNA: TGTGCCAGCAGCTTAGGGGGAGGCCGGGAAGAGACCCAGTACTTC
CDR3: CASSLGGGREETQYF

size: NA
length: 14
J: TRBJ2-7
V: TRBV20-1
D: NA
DNA: TGCAGTGCTAGGGAGGGACTTAGTAGCGTGAAGCAGTACTTC
CDR3: CSAREGLSSVKQYF

size: NA
length: 20
J: TRBJ2-1
V: TRBV20-1
D: TRBD2
DNA: TGCAGTGCTAGCCACCCCGCGGGAGGGCCGTCGGTTCACCCTTTGGATGAGCAGTTCTTC
CDR3: CSASHPAGGPSVHPLDEQFF

size: NA
length: 15
J: TRBJ2-7
V: TRBV28
D: TRBD1
DNA: TGTGCCAGCAGTGTGGACAGGGGGCCTCTACGCGAGCAGTACTTC
CDR3: CASSVDRGPLREQYF

size: many
length: 15
J: TRBJ1-1
V: TRBV7-9
D: NA
DNA: TGTGCCAGCAGCTTAGCTGCGTCAGCGAACACTGAAGCTTTCTTT
CDR3: CASSLAASANTEAFF

size: many
length: 14
J: TRBJ1-2
V: TRBV20-1
D: NA
DNA: TGCAGTGCTAGAGATATTGTTCGGGAGTATGGCTACACCTTC
CDR3: CSARDIVREYGYTF

size: many
length: 16
J: TRBJ2-2
V: TRBV5-1
D: NA
DNA: TGCGCCAGCAGCTTGGGGGTGAGAGCGAACACCGGGGAGCTGTTTTTT
CDR3: CASSLGVRANTGELFF

size: NA
length: 14
J: TRBJ2-5
V: TRBV20-1
D: NA
DNA: TGCAGTGCTAAGATCGGGACTCAACAAGAGACCCAGTACTTC
CDR3: CSAKIGTQQETQYF

size: NA
length: 17
J: TRBJ2-3
V: TRBV5-1
D: TRBD2
DNA: TGCGCCAGCAGGTCGAATGGCGGGAGGGCTAGCACAGATACGCAGTATTTT
CDR3: CASRSNGGRASTDTQYF

size: many
length: 13
J: TRBJ2-7
V: TRBV7-9
D: NA
DNA: TGTGCCAGCAGCTCCGAGGCGGGTGGGGAGCAGTACTTC
CDR3: CASSSEAGGEQYF

size: few
length: 15
J: TRBJ2-3
V: TRBV18
D: NA
DNA: TGTGCCAGCTCAAAGACTAGTAGAGGGGCAGATACGCAGTATTTT
CDR3: CASSKTSRGADTQYF

size: many
length: 17
J: TRBJ2-3
V: TRBV3-1
D: NA
DNA: TGTGCCAGCAGCCAGGGTAGAGGTCGGGGTCTGTCAGATACGCAGTATTTT
CDR3: CASSQGRGRGLSDTQYF

size: many
length: 14
J: TRBJ2-7
V: TRBV20-1
D: TRBD1
DNA: TGCAGTGCACAAACGGGACAGGGATTCGGCGAGCAGTACTTC
CDR3: CSAQTGQGFGEQYF